Below, one T cell receptor beta chain is given with its context. This sample was included in a study of T cell changes during pregnancy in multiple sclerosis. TCRdb's copy holds only in-frame clones and misses some; the assay was immunoSEQ multiplex PCR. The sample gives 85,000 to 100,000 clones, around 90% of which show up once; around 0.93% is in the top ten. The germline V gene has CDR1 MNHNY and CDR2 SVGAGI (reference sequence). CDR3 length: 14 amino acids. The trim removed 6 bases at V and 2 bases at J, leaving 2 bases unmatched. The receptor's source is a female donor with multiple sclerosis, enrolled in a pregnancy study. The chain carries TRBV6-6 and TRBJ1-5; 9 bases match TRBD1. Sequenced here: peripheral blood, sampled before pregnancy. This chain's CDR3 is CASSRQGGNQPQHF. Written as DNA, the CDR3 is TGTGCCAGCAGCCGACAGGGGGGCAATCAGCCCCAGCATTTT.